Described below is a single T cell receptor (beta chain) sequence and its context. A read error may be the cause here, since a much bigger clone is one base away. The data were taken from a study of molecular identifiers for immune sequencing clone quantification. TCRdb re-analysed the PCR reads in MiXCR, keeping a single row per CDR3 protein. The sample carries tens of thousands of distinct CDR3 sequences, roughly 23% recorded once. The CDR3 runs to 13 residues. V was clipped by 2 bases and J by 6 bases, with 9 bases between them. The germline CDR1 and CDR2 sequences are KGHDR and SFDVKD. Sequenced input: naive CD8+ T cells from blood, with Jurkat cell RNA spiked in. As for subset: FACS-sorted CD8+CD4-CCR7+CD45RA+ naive T cells. This clonotype was obtained from a human donor in good health. Some libraries in this study had Jurkat cell RNA spiked in. The chain carries TRBV24-1 and TRBJ1-1, with D perhaps TRBD1 (6 bases). The CDR3 loop is CATSDWGGAEAFF. In nucleotides, the CDR3 is TGTGCCACCAGTGATTGGGGGGGCGCTGAAGCTTTCTTT.